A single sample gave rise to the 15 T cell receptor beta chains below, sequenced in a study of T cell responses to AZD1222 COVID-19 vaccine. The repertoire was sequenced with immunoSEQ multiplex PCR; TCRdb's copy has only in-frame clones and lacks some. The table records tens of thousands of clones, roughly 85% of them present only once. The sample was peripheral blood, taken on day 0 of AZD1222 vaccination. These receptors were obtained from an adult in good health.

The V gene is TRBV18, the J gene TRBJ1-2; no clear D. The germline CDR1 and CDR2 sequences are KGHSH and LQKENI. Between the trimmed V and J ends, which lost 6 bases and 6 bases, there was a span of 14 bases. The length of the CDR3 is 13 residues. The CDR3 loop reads CASSRSASDGYTF. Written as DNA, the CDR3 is TGTGCCAGCTCTCGCTCAGCGTCTGATGGCTACACCTTC.

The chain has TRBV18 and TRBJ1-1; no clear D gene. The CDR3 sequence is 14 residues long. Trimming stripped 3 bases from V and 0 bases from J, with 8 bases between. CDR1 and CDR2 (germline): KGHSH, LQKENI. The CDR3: CASSPSRMNTEAFF. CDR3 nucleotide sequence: TGTGCCAGCTCACCGAGCCGGATGAACACTGAAGCTTTCTTT.

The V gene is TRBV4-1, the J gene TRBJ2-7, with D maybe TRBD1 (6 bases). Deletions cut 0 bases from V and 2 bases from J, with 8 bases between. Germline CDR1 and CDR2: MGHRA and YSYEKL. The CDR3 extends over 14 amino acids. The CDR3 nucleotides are TGCGCCAGCAGCCAAGAGGCAGGGGCCTACGAGCAGTACTTC. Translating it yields CASSQEAGAYEQYF.

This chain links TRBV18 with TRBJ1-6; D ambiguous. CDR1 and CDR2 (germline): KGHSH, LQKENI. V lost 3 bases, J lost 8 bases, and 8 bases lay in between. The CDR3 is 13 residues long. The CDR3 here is CASSPDGDSPLHF. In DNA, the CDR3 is TGTGCCAGCTCACCGGACGGGGATTCACCCCTCCACTTT.

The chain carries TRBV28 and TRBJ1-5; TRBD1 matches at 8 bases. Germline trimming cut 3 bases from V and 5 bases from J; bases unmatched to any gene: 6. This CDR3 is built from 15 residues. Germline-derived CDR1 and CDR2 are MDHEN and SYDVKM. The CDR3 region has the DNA TGTGCCAGCAGTTTTGACAGGGGATTGGATCAGCCCCAGCATTTT. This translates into CASSFDRGLDQPQHF.

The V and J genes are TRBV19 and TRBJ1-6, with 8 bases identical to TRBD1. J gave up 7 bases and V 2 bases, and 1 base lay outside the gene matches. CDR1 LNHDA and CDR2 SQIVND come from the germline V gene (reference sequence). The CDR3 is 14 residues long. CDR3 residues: CASSITGGNSPLHF. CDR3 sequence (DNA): TGTGCCAGTAGTATAACAGGGGGGAATTCACCCCTCCACTTT.

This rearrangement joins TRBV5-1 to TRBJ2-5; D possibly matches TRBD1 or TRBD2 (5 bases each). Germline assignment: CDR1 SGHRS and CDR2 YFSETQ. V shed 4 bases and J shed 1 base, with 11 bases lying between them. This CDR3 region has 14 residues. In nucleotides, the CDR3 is TGCGCCAGCAGCCGGGACGGCTTCCAAGAGACCCAGTACTTC. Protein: CASSRDGFQETQYF.

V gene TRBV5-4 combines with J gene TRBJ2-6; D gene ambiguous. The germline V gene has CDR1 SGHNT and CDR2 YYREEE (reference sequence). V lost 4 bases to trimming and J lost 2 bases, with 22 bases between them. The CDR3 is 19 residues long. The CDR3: CASSPPPGSPSPGANVLTF. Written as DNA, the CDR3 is TGTGCCAGCAGCCCCCCTCCGGGCTCCCCATCTCCTGGGGCCAACGTCCTGACTTTC.

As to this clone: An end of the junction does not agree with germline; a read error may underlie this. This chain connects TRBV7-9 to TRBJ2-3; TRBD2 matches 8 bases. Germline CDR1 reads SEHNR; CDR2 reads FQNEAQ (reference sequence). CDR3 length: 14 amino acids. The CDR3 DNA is TGCCCCACCCCCCCACGGGGGGGGGCAGATACGCAGTATTTT. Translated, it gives CPTPPRGGADTQYF.

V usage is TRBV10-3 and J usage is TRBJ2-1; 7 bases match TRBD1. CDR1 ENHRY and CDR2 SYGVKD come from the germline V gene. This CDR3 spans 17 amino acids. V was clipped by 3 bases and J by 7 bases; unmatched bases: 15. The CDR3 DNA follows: TGTGCCATCAGTGACTGGAGTCGGCAGGGGGTGTGGAATGAGCAGTTCTTC. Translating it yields CAISDWSRQGVWNEQFF.

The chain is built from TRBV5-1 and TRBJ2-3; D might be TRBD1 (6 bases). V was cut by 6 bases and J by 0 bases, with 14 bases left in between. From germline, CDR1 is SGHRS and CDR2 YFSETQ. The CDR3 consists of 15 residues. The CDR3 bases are TGCGCCAGCAAAGAGGCAGGGGCTAGCACAGATACGCAGTATTTT. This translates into CASKEAGASTDTQYF.

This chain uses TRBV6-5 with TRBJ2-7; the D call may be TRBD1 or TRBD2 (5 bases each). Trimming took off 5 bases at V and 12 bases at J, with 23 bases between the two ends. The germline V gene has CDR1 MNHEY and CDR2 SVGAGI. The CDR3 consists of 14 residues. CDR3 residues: CASSLREPGPGAYF. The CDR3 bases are TGTGCCAGCAGTCTTCGAGAGCCGGGACCAGGAGCGTACTTC.

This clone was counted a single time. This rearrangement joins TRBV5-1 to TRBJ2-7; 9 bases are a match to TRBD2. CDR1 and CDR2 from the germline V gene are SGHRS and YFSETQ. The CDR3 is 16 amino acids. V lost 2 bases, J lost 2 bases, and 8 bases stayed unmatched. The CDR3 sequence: CASSLIAGVGPYEQYF. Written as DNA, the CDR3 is TGCGCCAGCAGCTTAATAGCGGGGGTAGGGCCCTACGAGCAGTACTTC.

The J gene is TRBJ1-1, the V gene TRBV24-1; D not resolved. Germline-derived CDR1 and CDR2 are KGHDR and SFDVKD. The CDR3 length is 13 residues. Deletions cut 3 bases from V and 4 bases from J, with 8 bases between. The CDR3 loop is CATSDPDGTEAFF. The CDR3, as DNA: TGTGCCACCAGTGATCCTGACGGCACTGAAGCTTTCTTT.

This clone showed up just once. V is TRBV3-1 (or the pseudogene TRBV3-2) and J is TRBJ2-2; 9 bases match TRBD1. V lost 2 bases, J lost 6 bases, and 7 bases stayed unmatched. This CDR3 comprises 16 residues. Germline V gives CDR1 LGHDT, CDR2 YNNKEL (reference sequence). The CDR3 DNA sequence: TGTGCCAGCAGCCAACTGGACAGGGGATATCCCGGGGAGCTGTTTTTT. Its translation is CASSQLDRGYPGELFF.